Described below is a single TCR beta chain sequence and its context. Antigen unknown. The entry originates in a study of cytomegalovirus exposure and HLA in healthy donors. The study, taken as a whole, reports: Later work showed greater clonal expansion in HLA-associated TCR beta chains than in equally common others.

The CDR3 runs to 15 residues. The V end was cut by 5 bases, the J end by 7 bases, with 18 bases between. CDR1 and CDR2 (germline): MNHEY, SMNVEV (reference sequence). PCR primers comprised 60 Vbeta and 13 Jbeta primers. Method: immunoSEQ multiplex PCR; TCRdb's copy keeps in-frame clones and lacks some. The sample records over 100,000 clones, around 78% being singletons. The specimen sequenced was PBMCs. This clonotype originated in a woman aged 25 to 39 in good health and CMV-seropositive. V and J are TRBV27 and TRBJ1-5; D might be TRBD1 (5 bases). The CDR3 DNA is TGTGCCAGCAGTCCTTCACGTCGGGGGTTCCAGCCCCAGCATTTT. Translating it yields CASSPSRRGFQPQHF.